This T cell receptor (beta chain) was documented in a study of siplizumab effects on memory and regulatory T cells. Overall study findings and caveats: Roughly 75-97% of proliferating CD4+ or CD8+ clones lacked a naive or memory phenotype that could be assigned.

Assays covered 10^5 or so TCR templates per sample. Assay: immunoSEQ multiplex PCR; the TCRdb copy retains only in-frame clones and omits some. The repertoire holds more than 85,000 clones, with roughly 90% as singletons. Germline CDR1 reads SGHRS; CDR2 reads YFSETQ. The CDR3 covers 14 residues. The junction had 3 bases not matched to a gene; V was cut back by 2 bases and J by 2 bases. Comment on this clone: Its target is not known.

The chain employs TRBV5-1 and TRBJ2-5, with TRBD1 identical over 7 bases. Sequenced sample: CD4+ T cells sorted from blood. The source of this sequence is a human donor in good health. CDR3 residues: CASSFDRVQETQYF. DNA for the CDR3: TGCGCCAGCAGCTTTGACAGGGTTCAAGAGACCCAGTACTTC.